This T cell receptor (beta chain) stems from a study of monozygotic twins with cystic fibrosis. As regards this clone: The antigen remains unidentified.

Study-wide results and caveats: Shared CDR3 numbers were not associated with age, concordance or severity. In 13 of 16 pairs, V gene usage was closest to the co-twin's. Clonality was generally low (median around 0.0098), higher in the most severe patients.

Sequencing was performed with immunoSEQ multiplex PCR; in TCRdb, only in-frame clones are kept and a portion is missing. The table lists 25,000 to 35,000 clones, approximately 86% of them singletons. The sequenced material came from blood. The sequence was collected from a girl aged 2-10 years with cystic fibrosis.

The CDR3 DNA is TGCAGCGTTGAAGGGGGACAGGGCAGCACAGATACGCAGTATTTT. Amino acid sequence: CSVEGGQGSTDTQYF. This chain links TRBV29-1 with TRBJ2-3, with TRBD1 matching over 9 bases. Germline V gene data show CDR1 as SQVTM and CDR2 as ANQGSEA. Trimming removed 1 base from V and 0 bases from J; junction bases left unmatched: 2. CDR3 length: 15 residues.